This T cell receptor beta chain originates from a study of T cell repertoires in cytomegalovirus infection. About the study: Evidence of both CMV infection and a matching HLA type came from public TCR beta signatures.

Trimming stripped 2 bases from V and 0 bases from J, with 5 bases between. The CDR3 runs to 14 residues. Germline V gene sequence: CDR1 SGHTA, CDR2 FQGNSA. Using its own MiXCR run on the reads, TCRdb lists one record per CDR3 protein. The sample includes under 200,000 distinct CDR3 sequences, more than 9% of them seen just once. This clonotype was seen at least ten times. The V and J genes are TRBV7-2 and TRBJ1-5; possibly TRBD1 for D (5 bases). This clonotype was sampled from a human donor in good health (CMV status not recorded). Some clones in this sample may be carry-over from other donors' samples. Sequencing was performed on PBMCs. Written as DNA, the CDR3 is TGTGCCAGCAGCTTACAGGGTAGCAATCAGCCCCAGCATTTT. Translated, it gives CASSLQGSNQPQHF.